This TCR beta chain was captured in a study of blood T cells in healthy people across ages. The use of a sample-barcoded 5' primer and a J-beta primer mix characterized a second PCR of roughly 6 to 11 cycles. Each CDR3 protein gets one entry after TCRdb re-called the 5' RACE reads with MiXCR. The table includes 700,000 to 950,000 distinct CDR3 sequences, roughly 41% detected once. Drawn from each donor were about 9 milliliters of peripheral blood. Germline CDR1 reads MGHRA; CDR2 reads YSYEKL. The CDR3 has 20 amino acids. J gave up 0 bases and V 1 base, and 14 bases lay outside the gene matches. This clonotype has ten or more counts.

The rearrangement uses TRBV4-1 and TRBJ2-1; 8 bases are shared with TRBD2. Material: blood. The sequence came from a woman aged 60-75 years in good health. In DNA, the CDR3 is TGCGCCAGCAGCCAAGGAGGGGCGGGGGGCCATGCTAGCTCCTACAATGAGCAGTTCTTC. Protein product: CASSQGGAGGHASSYNEQFF.